This TCR beta chain derives from a study of CD8+CD57+ T cells in acquired aplastic anemia. Study overall: When averaged, DNA from sorted CD4+ and CD8+ cells came to 2.5 to 4 ug. Study outcomes and limitations: Around 29 shared CD8+ CDR3s appeared highly expressed within patients' immunodominant clones.

Genomic DNA acted as the template from which TCR beta VDJ combination and CDR3 sequence profiling were carried out. MiXCR, run by TCRdb on the reads, gives a single entry per CDR3 protein. The data contain 170,000 or so distinct CDR3 sequences, 55% to 65% of them seen just once; the ten biggest clones take up approximately 46%. Sequenced patients had shown CD8+CD57+ cell expansion by flow cytometry. There were no patients without severe acquired aplastic anemia. Patients were therapy-naive when their blood was sampled. As for this clonotype: Its specificity is unknown.

Germline CDR1 and CDR2: MNHEY and SVGAGI. This CDR3 spans 14 amino acids. The chain carries TRBV6-5 and TRBJ2-7; D uncertain. Matching the DNA end better, TRBJ2-1 makes the J call doubtful. The sequence was obtained from a human donor with aplastic anemia. Material: sorted CD4+, CD8+, or CD8+CD57+ T cells (not recorded which) from PBMCs. CDR3 region: CASSPTFTHNEQFF. The DNA for the CDR3 is TGTGCCAGCAGTCCGACATTTACTCACAATGAGCAGTTCTTC.